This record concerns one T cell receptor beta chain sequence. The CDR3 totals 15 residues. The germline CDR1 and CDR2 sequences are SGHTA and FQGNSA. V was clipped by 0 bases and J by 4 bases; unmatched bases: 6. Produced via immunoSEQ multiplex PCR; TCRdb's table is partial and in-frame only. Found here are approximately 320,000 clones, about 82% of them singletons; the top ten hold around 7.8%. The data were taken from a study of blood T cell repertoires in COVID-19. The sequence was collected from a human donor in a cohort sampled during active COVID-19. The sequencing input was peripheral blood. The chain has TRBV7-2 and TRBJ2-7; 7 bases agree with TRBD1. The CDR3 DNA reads TGTGCCAGCAGCTTAGCGGGACAGCAAGTGTACGAGCAGTACTTC. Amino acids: CASSLAGQQVYEQYF.